What follows is one T cell receptor beta chain and its context. Profiled with immunoSEQ multiplex PCR; TCRdb holds only in-frame clones, not every one. The sample holds some 80,000 clones; roughly 92% are singletons and the top ten take roughly 0.6%. This specimen belongs to a study of OX40 agonist ivuxolimab in advanced cancers. At the level of the study: Hepatocellular carcinoma, melanoma, renal cell or head and neck cancer occurred in dose-escalation patients.

In germline, CDR1 is SGHVS, CDR2 FQNEAQ. The CDR3 totals 18 residues. V lost 5 bases, J lost 1 base, and 13 bases stayed unmatched. This TCR was recovered from an adult with an advanced solid tumor such as melanoma, head and neck, liver or kidney cancer. The chain uses TRBV7-8 and TRBJ2-7; TRBD2 matches 11 bases. The sequences come from CD4+ or CD8+ T cells sorted from blood, collected in a trial of the OX40 agonist ivuxolimab. CDR3 DNA: TGTGCCAGCAGCGGGACTAGCGGAAGCCCCCTGGGTTCCTACGAGCAGTACTTC. This gives the protein CASSGTSGSPLGSYEQYF.